This record concerns one TCR beta chain sequence. This sample was taken from a study of cytomegalovirus exposure and HLA in healthy donors. V was clipped by 4 bases and J by 4 bases, with 16 bases between them. Germline V lookup: CDR1 SEHNR, CDR2 FQNEAQ (reference sequence). This CDR3 region has 15 residues. The data were produced by immunoSEQ multiplex PCR, yet TCRdb's version contains in-frame clones alone and is incomplete. The sample carries about 150,000 clones, 87% recorded once. This TCR came from a man aged 18 to 29 in good health and CMV-seropositive. The V call is TRBV7-9, the J call TRBJ2-5; tentative D call: TRBD2 (6 bases). The sequencing sample was made of PBMCs. DNA of the CDR3: TGTGCCAGCAGCTCTAGAACGGGAGATGGAGAGACCCAGTACTTC. As protein: CASSSRTGDGETQYF.